The 26 T cell receptor beta chains reported below all come from one sample, sequenced in a study of molecular identifiers for immune sequencing clone quantification. TCRdb re-derived calls from the PCR reads in MiXCR, one entry per CDR3 protein. The repertoire has roughly 93,000 distinct CDR3 sequences, under 20% of them found once; the top ten carry about 0.85%. The sample was naive CD8+ T cells from blood, with Jurkat cell RNA spiked in. Subset indicated: FACS-sorted CD8+CD4-CCR7+CD45RA+ naive T cells. Receptor source: a human donor in good health. Some libraries in this study had Jurkat cell RNA spiked in.

V gene TRBV10-3 combines with J gene TRBJ2-7, with D unclear. The CDR3 is 17 residues long. V was cut by 2 bases and J by 0 bases, with 17 bases left in between. Germline V gene lookup returns CDR1 ENHRY and CDR2 SYGVKD. As DNA, the CDR3 is TGTGCCATCAGTGAGCCTTTGGCCGGGCAGGCCTCCTACGAGCAGTACTTC. This encodes CAISEPLAGQASYEQYF.

J is TRBJ2-7 and V is TRBV6-1, with D possibly being TRBD1 (6 bases). The V end lost 5 bases, the J end lost 5 bases, and 16 bases lay between the germline ends. CDR3 length: 14 residues. Germline-derived CDR1 and CDR2 are MNHNS and SASEGT. The CDR3 is CASSTTGQTHEQYF. The CDR3 DNA follows: TGTGCCAGCAGTACGACAGGCCAGACCCACGAGCAGTACTTC.

The chain recombines TRBV20-1 with TRBJ2-7; the match to TRBD1 covers 9 bases. Germline V gene lookup returns CDR1 DFQATT and CDR2 SNEGSKA (reference sequence). The J segment lost 5 bases and the V segment lost 6 bases, leaving 11 bases of the junction unmatched. CDR3 size: 14 residues. The CDR3 protein is CSATPRTGEHEQYF. In DNA, the CDR3 is TGCAGTGCCACCCCTCGGACAGGGGAGCACGAGCAGTACTTC.

Points on this clonotype: A read error may be the cause here, since a much bigger clone is one base away. The CDR3 does not end in the conserved phenylalanine or tryptophan, so this is likely a read error. This rearrangement joins TRBV30 to TRBJ1-5; possible D gene TRBD1, 6 bases. Trimming cost V 2 bases and J 0 bases, with 17 bases left between them. Germline CDR1 GTSNPN, CDR2 SVGIG (reference sequence). The CDR3 is 17 amino acids. The CDR3 here is CAWSPPDRFYSNQPQHL. The CDR3 bases are TGTGCCTGGAGTCCCCCGGACAGATTTTATAGCAATCAGCCCCAGCATCTT.

This clonotype has at least ten counts. V is TRBV7-2 and J is TRBJ1-6; unclear D gene. This CDR3 spans 13 amino acids. With 4 bases removed from V and 9 bases from J, the gap between germline ends came to 10 bases. Germline V lookup: CDR1 SGHTA, CDR2 FQGNSA. CDR3 bases: TGTGCCAGCAGCTCCGGGGAGGGTTCACCCCTCCACTTT. Its translation is CASSSGEGSPLHF.

There are many counts of this clonotype. The genes are TRBV7-2 and TRBJ2-3, with D maybe TRBD2 (5 bases). Germline assignment: CDR1 SGHTA and CDR2 FQGNSA. There are 14 residues in the CDR3. V was shortened by 6 bases and J by 6 bases, with 16 bases between the two germline ends. In nucleotides, the CDR3 is TGTGCCAGCAGGCCACTCCGTTCGGGGGATACGCAGTATTTT. Its translation: CASRPLRSGDTQYF. Supplemented by reference TRBV7-2 and TRBJ2-3, the full variable domain reads GAGVSQSPSNKVTEKGKDVELRCDPISGHTALYWYRQSLGQGLEFLIYFQGNSAPDKSGLPSDRFSAERTGGSVSTLTIQRTQQEDSAVYLCASRPLRSGDTQYFGPGTRLTVL.

This clonotype was counted many times. The gene calls are TRBV12-3 or TRBV12-4 and TRBJ2-1, with 12 bases fitting TRBD2. The V gene end was trimmed by 5 bases and the J gene end by 8 bases; junction bases not matched to a gene: 13. The CDR3 totals 17 residues. The CDR3 loop reads CASSHTLLAGGGDEQFF. For the CDR3, the DNA is TGTGCCAGCAGTCATACTCTACTAGCGGGGGGCGGGGATGAGCAGTTCTTC.

This clonotype was counted at least ten times. The chain is built from TRBV14 and TRBJ2-1; TRBD2 is a possible D gene (5 bases). The CDR3 is 13 amino acids. CDR1 and CDR2 from the germline V gene are SGHDN and FVKESK. Trimming removed 1 base at V and 8 bases at J, with 9 bases between. The chain's CDR3 is CASSQGTPDEQFF. DNA of the CDR3: TGTGCCAGCAGCCAAGGGACTCCCGATGAGCAGTTCTTC. Filled out from reference TRBV14 and TRBJ2-1, the complete variable domain reads EAGVTQFPSHSVIEKGQTVTLRCDPISGHDNLYWYRRVMGKEIKFLLHFVKESKQDESGMPNNRFLAERTGGTYSTLKVQPAELEDSGVYFCASSQGTPDEQFFGPGTRLTVL.

This clonotype was observed a few times. Possible read error: a much larger clone is one base away. The V and J genes are TRBV7-6 and TRBJ1-1; D is ambiguous. The CDR3 is 16 residues long. The germline CDR1 and CDR2 sequences are SGHVS and FNYEAQ. CDR3 nucleotides: TGTGCCAGCGGCTTATATCCACGACGGGTAAACACTGAAGCTTTCTTT. Protein product: CASGLYPRRVNTEAFF.

The chain is built from TRBV5-4 and TRBJ2-7; maybe TRBD1 (6 bases). The CDR3 contains 15 residues. V was shortened by 0 bases and J by 2 bases, with 12 bases between the two germline ends. Germline CDR1 and CDR2: SGHNT and YYREEE (reference sequence). The CDR3 DNA sequence: TGTGCCAGCAGCTTGGTTCAGGGGTATACCTACGAGCAGTACTTC. Protein: CASSLVQGYTYEQYF.

This clonotype was found many times. V gene TRBV7-8 combines with J gene TRBJ2-5; D is ambiguous. Per germline, CDR1 SGHVS and CDR2 FQNEAQ. Deletions cut 1 base from V and 1 base from J, with 4 bases between. The CDR3 consists of 13 residues. CDR3 in amino acids: CASSLDPQETQYF. DNA for the CDR3: TGTGCCAGCAGCTTAGATCCCCAAGAGACCCAGTACTTC.

This clonotype was observed at least ten times. The rearrangement joins TRBV6-5 to TRBJ2-3; no definite D call. The germline V gene has CDR1 MNHEY and CDR2 SVGAGI. The CDR3 covers 13 residues. V was clipped by 0 bases and J by 4 bases, with 5 bases between them. The CDR3 reads CASSYSKADTQYF. The CDR3 coding sequence is TGTGCCAGCAGTTACTCGAAAGCAGATACGCAGTATTTT.

This clonotype has a count of ten or more. The chain carries TRBV7-2 and TRBJ1-1, with D unclear. V lost 5 bases, J lost 3 bases, and 19 bases lay in between. Germline CDR1 and CDR2: SGHTA and FQGNSA. This CDR3 contains 16 residues. In DNA form, the CDR3 reads TGTGCCAGCAGCGCCAGCGGAGCGGCCGGGGACACTGAAGCTTTCTTT. It codes for CASSASGAAGDTEAFF. The full variable domain, in which reference TRBV7-2 and TRBJ1-1 provide the parts outside the CDR3, is GAGVSQSPSNKVTEKGKDVELRCDPISGHTALYWYRQSLGQGLEFLIYFQGNSAPDKSGLPSDRFSAERTGGSVSTLTIQRTQQEDSAVYLCASSASGAAGDTEAFFGQGTRLTVV.

This clonotype was observed at least ten times. The chain uses TRBV7-9 and TRBJ1-3; D perhaps matches TRBD1 (6 bases). V was cut by 4 bases and J by 0 bases, with 19 bases left in between. The CDR3 spans 18 residues. Per germline, CDR1 SEHNR and CDR2 FQNEAQ (reference sequence). The CDR3 DNA follows: TGTGCCAGCAGCTCACCGGGGCGGGACACAGACTCTGGAAACACCATATATTTT. Its protein is CASSSPGRDTDSGNTIYF.

The CDR3 DNA follows: TGCGCCAGCAGCTCGATTAACTACGAGCAGTACTTC. It is translated as CASSSINYEQYF. This chain links TRBV4-1 with TRBJ2-7; D not resolved. V lost 5 bases, J lost 3 bases, and 8 bases lay in between. The CDR3 has 12 amino acids. From germline, CDR1 is MGHRA and CDR2 YSYEKL.

This clonotype has a count of ten or more. This chain joins TRBV7-8 and TRBJ2-5; D is possibly TRBD1 or TRBD2 (5 bases each). The CDR3 sequence is 13 residues long. Trimming took off 2 bases at V and 2 bases at J, with 6 bases between the two ends. The germline gives CDR1 SGHVS, CDR2 FQNEAQ. CDR3: CASSLWGQETQYF. The CDR3 nucleotides are TGTGCCAGCAGCTTATGGGGGCAAGAGACCCAGTACTTC.

This clonotype appeared many times. The V call is TRBV5-1, the J call TRBJ2-5; 7 bases match TRBD1. Germline-derived CDR1 and CDR2 are SGHRS and YFSETQ. V was clipped by 0 bases and J by 5 bases; unmatched bases: 10. This CDR3 has 16 amino acids. CDR3 sequence reads: CASSLDRGYVRETQYF. The CDR3 region has the DNA TGCGCCAGCAGCTTGGACAGGGGATATGTCCGCGAGACCCAGTACTTC.

This clonotype was detected ten times or more. This chain links TRBV6-2 or TRBV6-3 with TRBJ1-5; D is undetermined. The CDR3 contains 16 residues. CDR1 is MNHEY, CDR2 SVGEGT, per germline. V lost 2 bases, J lost 11 bases, and 22 bases lay in between. CDR3 coding DNA: TGTGCCAGCAGTTACCAGATCAGGAGTATGTCAATGGCCCAGCATTTT. Its protein is CASSYQIRSMSMAQHF.

This clonotype was seen at least ten times. One junction end disagrees with the germline gene, perhaps due to a read error. The J gene is TRBJ1-1, the V gene TRBV5-8; D is unclear. Germline V CDR1 and CDR2: SGHTS, YDEGEE. The CDR3 consists of 15 residues. CDR3 sequence reads: CASNLQGQTNTEAFF. The CDR3 DNA reads as TGTGCCAGCAACTTGCAAGGGCAAACGAACACTGAAGCTTTCTTT.

Notes on this clonotype: A clone one base away is much larger, so this may be a read error. V gene TRBV12-3 or TRBV12-4 combines with J gene TRBJ1-1, with 7 bases identical to TRBD1. The CDR3 loop spans 15 amino acids. V was clipped by 6 bases and J by 2 bases; unmatched bases: 9. CDR3 sequence reads: CASSTGESCNTEAFF. CDR3 DNA: TGTGCCAGCAGCACAGGGGAATCTTGCAACACTGAAGCTTTCTTT.

This clonotype was seen many times. The rearrangement links TRBV29-1 to TRBJ2-7, with D hard to call. With 4 bases removed from V and 2 bases from J, the gap between germline ends came to 12 bases. The CDR3 has 13 amino acids. The germline V gene encodes CDR1 SQVTM and CDR2 ANQGSEA. CDR3 nucleotides: TGCAGCGTTGTGTCGGGTTTGGCCTACGAGCAGTACTTC. This translates into CSVVSGLAYEQYF.

There are many counts of this clonotype. The chain carries TRBV6-2 or TRBV6-3 and TRBJ2-7, with 10 bases aligning to TRBD1. This CDR3 region has 15 residues. Germline V gives CDR1 MNHEY, CDR2 SVGEGT. With 6 bases clipped from V and 5 bases from J, the junction kept 10 bases outside the gene matches. CDR3 in amino acids: CASSPGTGVKHEQYF. The CDR3 bases are TGTGCCAGCAGCCCCGGGACAGGGGTAAAGCACGAGCAGTACTTC.

This clonotype appeared a few times. A much larger clone sits a single nucleotide away, making a read error possible. The CDR3 does not close with the conserved phenylalanine or tryptophan, likely indicating a read error. The V and J genes are TRBV2 and TRBJ1-1, with TRBD1 as a possible D gene (6 bases). The germline V and J ends were trimmed by 3 bases and 0 bases, with 8 bases remaining between them. Germline assignment: CDR1 SNHLY and CDR2 FYNNEI. This CDR3 region has 14 residues. CDR3 residues: CASSEGGMNTEAFS. CDR3 sequence (DNA): TGTGCCAGCAGTGAGGGGGGCATGAACACTGAAGCTTTCTCT.

The sample holds many counts of this clonotype. This chain joins TRBV1 and TRBJ2-3. TRBV1 corresponds to a pseudogene. This CDR3 spans 11 amino acids. The CDR3 reads CTSSITDTQYF. For the CDR3, the DNA is TGCACCAGCAGCATAACAGATACGCAGTATTTT.

This clonotype has at least ten counts. The chain couples TRBV7-9 to TRBJ2-7; perhaps D is TRBD1 or TRBD2 (7 bases each). The germline gives CDR1 SEHNR, CDR2 FQNEAQ (reference sequence). The V end was cut by 5 bases, the J end by 2 bases, with 13 bases between. The CDR3 is 14 amino acids. The CDR3 loop reads CASSQGGEAYEQYF. The CDR3 DNA is TGTGCCAGCAGCCAGGGGGGGGAGGCCTACGAGCAGTACTTC. The full variable domain, in which reference TRBV7-9 and TRBJ2-7 provide the parts outside the CDR3, is DTGVSQNPRHKITKRGQNVTFRCDPISEHNRLYWYRQTLGQGPEFLTYFQNEAQLEKSRLLSDRFSAERPKGSFSTLEIQRTEQGDSAMYLCASSQGGEAYEQYFGPGTRLTVT.

The table lists this clonotype with many counts. The genes are TRBV27 and TRBJ1-2, with unresolved D. In germline, CDR1 is MNHEY, CDR2 SMNVEV (reference sequence). The CDR3 is 16 residues long. Trimming stripped 0 bases from V and 6 bases from J, with 17 bases between. CDR3 in DNA: TGTGCCAGCAGTTTATCCCCCCACTCGAAAGTCAATGGCTACACCTTC. It encodes CASSLSPHSKVNGYTF.